This T cell receptor (beta chain) comes out of a study of blood T cell repertoires in COVID-19. Study-level background: COVID-19 samples from acute and convalescent phases originated in the United States, Italy and Spain.

In the original analysis: Estimates of nucleated cell counts were drawn from the amplification of reference gene primers. Clones were read by immunoSEQ multiplex PCR, and TCRdb kept only the in-frame ones, dropping some. Clonal size and the V and J genes are those of that table, whereas D and trimming came from the DNA. The repertoire includes approximately 58,000 clones, approximately 90% of them detected once, and about 9.1% sits in the top ten. This clonotype originated in a woman older than 75 with active COVID-19. What was sequenced was peripheral blood.

The CDR3 DNA is TGTGCCAGTAGCAGACTAGCGGGGAGAATCGGGGAGCTGTTTTTT. This gives the protein CASSRLAGRIGELFF. The gene calls are TRBV19 and TRBJ2-2; TRBD2 matches 11 bases. CDR1 LNHDA and CDR2 SQIVND come from the germline V gene (reference sequence). The V and J ends lost 6 bases and 7 bases, in that order; junction bases with no gene match: 7. The CDR3 is 15 residues long. The full variable domain, completed using reference TRBV19 and TRBJ2-2, is DGGITQSPKYLFRKEGQNVTLSCEQNLNHDAMYWYRQDPGQGLRLIYYSQIVNDFQKGDIAEGYSVSREKKESFPLTVTSAQKNPTAFYLCASSRLAGRIGELFFGEGSRLTVL.